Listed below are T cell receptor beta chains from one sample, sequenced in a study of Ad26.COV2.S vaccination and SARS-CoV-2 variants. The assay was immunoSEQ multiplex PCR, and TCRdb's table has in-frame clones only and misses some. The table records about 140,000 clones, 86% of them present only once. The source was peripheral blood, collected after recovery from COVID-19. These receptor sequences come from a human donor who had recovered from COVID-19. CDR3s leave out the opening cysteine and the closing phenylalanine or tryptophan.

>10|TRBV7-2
ASARGGDEQY
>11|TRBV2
ASSVTPSDGYT
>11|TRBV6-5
ASSYSRAETQY
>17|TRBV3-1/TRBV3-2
ASSQGPWSETSNTGELF
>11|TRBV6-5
ASSLVDRDGYT
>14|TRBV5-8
ASSQTPTGINSPLH
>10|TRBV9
ASSVSDNEQF
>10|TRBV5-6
ASSLPRGEQY
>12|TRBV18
ASSPTNTRDIQY
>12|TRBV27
ASSQVSTRTEAF
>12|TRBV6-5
ASSSGTLGNTIY
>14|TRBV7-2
ASSFSLLSSGNTIY
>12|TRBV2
APREAGSYTEAF
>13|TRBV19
ASSPQAGLNTEAF
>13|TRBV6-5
ASSYSTGSNQPQH
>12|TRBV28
ASSFRGLSNEQF
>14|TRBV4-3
ASSRRPEGTYNEQF
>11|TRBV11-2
ASSRGGSSPLH
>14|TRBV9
ASSVDGRAGANVLT
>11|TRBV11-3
ASSSRDSDTQY
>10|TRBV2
ASSDGRHGYT
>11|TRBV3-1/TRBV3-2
ASGGGTYNEQF
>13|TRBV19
ASSMGGGSYNEQF
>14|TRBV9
ASSVGRTSGTGTQY
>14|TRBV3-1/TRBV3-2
ASSQDGTPRSTEAF
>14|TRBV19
ASSIGVIWRNTEAF
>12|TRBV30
AWSPPWDDEKLF
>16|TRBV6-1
ASSDPYREGGRNEKLF
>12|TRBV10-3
AISEKGAGYGYT
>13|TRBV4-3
ASSQDGFQNHGYT